One and the same sample provided the 24 T cell receptor beta chains below, sequenced in a study of blood T cell repertoires in COVID-19. This table comes from immunoSEQ multiplex PCR, and its TCRdb copy is limited to in-frame clones, with some not included. The table includes roughly 100,000 clones, over 80% detected once. Sequences were obtained from peripheral blood. These receptors were obtained from a man aged 50 or older with acute or convalescent COVID-19.

The chain has TRBV19 and TRBJ2-3; D ambiguous. The germline V and J ends were trimmed by 4 bases and 2 bases, with 19 bases remaining between them. Germline V gene sequence: CDR1 LNHDA, CDR2 SQIVND (reference sequence). The CDR3 is 17 amino acids. CDR3 loop: CASSTLTAISSTDTQYF. CDR3 nucleotides: TGTGCCAGTAGTACTCTCACAGCTATCTCATCCACAGATACGCAGTATTTT.

This clone was seen just once. One junction end disagrees with the germline gene, perhaps due to a read error. CDR3 coding DNA: TGTGCCAGCAGTTTGGGACGGGTGAACACCGGGGAGCTGTTTTTT. It translates to CASSLGRVNTGELFF. The V call is TRBV5-5, the J call TRBJ2-2; D is tentatively TRBD1 or TRBD2 (5 bases each). This CDR3 spans 15 amino acids. Germline assignment: CDR1 SGHKS and CDR2 YYEKEE (reference sequence).

This chain uses TRBV5-6 with TRBJ2-1; 11 bases are a match to TRBD2. The V and J ends lost 3 bases and 7 bases, in that order; junction bases with no gene match: 3. The CDR3 sequence is 14 residues long. The germline gives CDR1 SGHDT, CDR2 YYEEEE. CDR3 DNA: TGTGCCAGCAGCTATAGCGGGAGGGTTAATGAGCAGTTCTTC. Protein: CASSYSGRVNEQFF.

The rearrangement joins TRBV7-9 to TRBJ1-6; 7 nucleotides line up with TRBD1. The CDR3 has 16 amino acids. Germline trimming cut 3 bases from V and 10 bases from J; bases unmatched to any gene: 12. Germline values: CDR1 SEHNR, CDR2 FQNEAQ (reference sequence). Written as DNA, the CDR3 is TGTGCCAGCAGCTTGGCGACAGGGCGGGAAGGATCACCCCTCCACTTT. This encodes CASSLATGREGSPLHF.

Ten or more counts support this clone. The chain recombines TRBV5-4 with TRBJ2-1; 8 bases line up with TRBD2. The V gene end was trimmed by 7 bases and the J gene end by 8 bases; junction bases not matched to a gene: 8. This CDR3 has 13 amino acids. The V gene's germline CDR1 is SGHNT and CDR2 YYREEE (reference sequence). The chain's CDR3 is CASSSGSFDEQFF. The CDR3 DNA reads TGTGCCAGCTCCAGCGGGAGTTTCGATGAGCAGTTCTTC.

This clone was detected a few times. The chain has TRBV30 and TRBJ2-1, with 9 positions matching TRBD2. The trim removed 2 bases at V and 6 bases at J, leaving 8 bases unmatched. CDR1 and CDR2 (germline): GTSNPN, SVGIG (reference sequence). The CDR3 covers 15 residues. The CDR3 nucleotides read TGTGCCTGGAGTCCCCCGGGACTAGCCTTCAATGAGCAGTTCTTC. It yields the protein CAWSPPGLAFNEQFF.

CDR3 DNA sequence: TGTGCCAGCAGCTTAGAATCACAGCTAATGAAGACCGGGGAGCTGTTTTTT. Its translation is CASSLESQLMKTGELFF. The chain uses TRBV7-2 and TRBJ2-2; D not resolved. CDR1 and CDR2 from the germline V gene are SGHTA and FQGNSA. The V and J ends lost 1 base and 5 bases respectively, with 17 bases between them. CDR3 size: 17 residues.

The chain recombines TRBV5-4 with TRBJ2-2; 8 bases align to TRBD1. The CDR3 covers 16 residues. V dropped 0 bases and J dropped 4; count of bases not matched to a gene: 5. The germline V gene has CDR1 SGHNT and CDR2 YYREEE (reference sequence). The CDR3 region has the DNA TGTGCCAGCAGCTTGGGCCAGGGGGCGGTCACCGGGGAGCTGTTTTTT. Translation: CASSLGQGAVTGELFF.

The V gene is TRBV3-1 (or the pseudogene TRBV3-2), the J gene TRBJ2-1; no clear D. The germline V gene encodes CDR1 LGHDT and CDR2 YNNKEL (reference sequence). This CDR3 region has 13 residues. V was trimmed by 0 bases and J by 10 bases, leaving 10 bases between them. The CDR3 region has the DNA TGTGCCAGCAGCCAAGATCTGTACAGCGAGCAGTTCTTC. Translated: CASSQDLYSEQFF.

The V and J genes are TRBV24-1 and TRBJ2-1; 8 positions match TRBD2. The CDR3 totals 16 residues. V was clipped by 5 bases and J by 4 bases; unmatched bases: 9. CDR1 KGHDR and CDR2 SFDVKD come from the germline V gene. The CDR3 nucleotides are TGTGCCACCAGTGGCCGGGGGGGAGTGGGTTACAATGAGCAGTTCTTC. Its translation is CATSGRGGVGYNEQFF.

The genes are TRBV27 and TRBJ1-5; D remains unclear. Trimming pared 2 bases from V and 0 bases from J, leaving 8 bases between. Germline CDR1 is MNHEY and CDR2 is SMNVEV (reference sequence). CDR3 size: 15 residues. The CDR3 nucleotides read TGTGCCAGCAGTTTAGAGGGTTATAGCAATCAGCCCCAGCATTTT. Translation: CASSLEGYSNQPQHF.

The gene calls are TRBV27 and TRBJ2-5; TRBD2 matches 14 bases. The CDR3 is made up of 18 amino acids. Looked up from germline, CDR1 is MNHEY and CDR2 is SMNVEV (reference sequence). Losses at the gene ends were 3 bases for V and 5 bases for J; bases not matched to a gene: 11. The CDR3, as DNA: TGTGCCAGCAGTTTTAAGGGGACTAGCGGGAGAGTAAGGGAGACCCAGTACTTC. Protein product: CASSFKGTSGRVRETQYF.

J is TRBJ1-6 and V is TRBV6-6; 10 bases map to TRBD1. The CDR3 totals 14 residues. V was clipped by 6 bases and J by 7 bases; unmatched bases: 3. Germline CDR1 is MNHNY and CDR2 is SVGAGI (reference sequence). The DNA for the CDR3 is TGTGCCAGCAGGGCGGGACAGGGGAATTCACCCCTCCACTTT. This sequence encodes CASRAGQGNSPLHF.

This clone appeared once. This chain connects TRBV7-9 to TRBJ1-5; the D gene is possibly TRBD1 (5 bases). The CDR3 is made up of 16 amino acids. The V end was cut by 1 base, the J end by 2 bases, with 12 bases between. Germline-derived CDR1 and CDR2 are SEHNR and FQNEAQ (reference sequence). CDR3 DNA: TGTGCCAGCAGCTTAGTGTCAGGGAACGGCAATCAGCCCCAGCATTTT. This codes for CASSLVSGNGNQPQHF.

The rearrangement joins TRBV10-3 to TRBJ1-6; a possible D gene is TRBD1 (5 bases). Trimming took 10 bases from V and 4 from J, leaving 20 bases between them. The CDR3 is 16 amino acids. From germline, CDR1 is ENHRY and CDR2 SYGVKD. In DNA form, the CDR3 reads TGTGCCACCAAAACTGGGGCAGCTTTATATAATTCACCCCTCCACTTT. The encoded protein is CATKTGAALYNSPLHF.

Only a few counts were recorded for this clone. The chain recombines TRBV28 with TRBJ1-3; TRBD1 is a possible D gene (6 bases). V lost 2 bases to trimming and J lost 4 bases, with 12 bases between them. The CDR3 runs 15 residues. Per the germline V gene, CDR1 is MDHEN and CDR2 is SYDVKM. This CDR3 reads CASSLRAGTGNTIYF. CDR3 sequence (DNA): TGTGCCAGCAGTTTAAGGGCAGGGACAGGAAACACCATATATTTT.

J is TRBJ2-3 and V is TRBV11-2; D gene ambiguous. This CDR3 contains 16 residues. Germline CDR1 reads SGHAT; CDR2 reads FQNNGV. V lost 5 bases, J lost 2 bases, and 17 bases lay in between. The CDR3 DNA sequence: TGTGCCAGCAGCCCCCGAGGAGCATTCAACACAGATACGCAGTATTTT. This translates into CASSPRGAFNTDTQYF. Based on the CDR3 plus reference TRBV11-2 and TRBJ2-3, the full variable domain is EAGVAQSPRYKIIEKRQSVAFWCNPISGHATLYWYQQILGQGPKLLIQFQNNGVVDDSQLPKDRFSAERLKGVDSTLKIQPAKLEDSAVYLCASSPRGAFNTDTQYFGPGTRLTVL.

V usage is TRBV10-2 and J usage is TRBJ2-1; D possibly corresponds to TRBD2 (5 bases). CDR1 is WSHSY, CDR2 SAAADI, per germline. This CDR3 has 15 amino acids. Between the trimmed V and J ends, which lost 6 bases and 0 bases, there was a span of 12 bases. CDR3 bases: TGCGCCAGCAGGGAAGCGGAGAGCTCCTACAATGAGCAGTTCTTC. This codes for CASREAESSYNEQFF.

The V gene is TRBV5-5, the J gene TRBJ1-2, with 7 bases aligning to TRBD1. This CDR3 is built from 16 residues. CDR1 and CDR2 (germline): SGHKS, YYEKEE (reference sequence). J gave up 4 bases and V 3 bases, and 12 bases lay outside the gene matches. CDR3 residues: CASSSAGQAISYGYTF. Written as DNA, the CDR3 is TGTGCCAGCAGCTCCGCCGGACAGGCGATTTCCTATGGCTACACCTTC.

This sequence joins TRBV7-9 and TRBJ2-5; the match to TRBD2 covers 7 bases. This CDR3 has 14 residues. With 4 bases clipped from V and 3 bases from J, the junction kept 5 bases outside the gene matches. CDR1 and CDR2 (germline): SEHNR, FQNEAQ (reference sequence). CDR3 loop: CASSWGGSEETQYF. The CDR3 coding sequence is TGTGCCAGCAGCTGGGGGGGTTCGGAAGAGACCCAGTACTTC. The full variable domain, rest sourced from reference TRBV7-9 and TRBJ2-5, is DTGVSQNPRHKITKRGQNVTFRCDPISEHNRLYWYRQTLGQGPEFLTYFQNEAQLEKSRLLSDRFSAERPKGSFSTLEIQRTEQGDSAMYLCASSWGGSEETQYFGPGTRLLVL.

This clone has more than one count but fewer than ten. The gene calls are TRBV7-2 and TRBJ2-7; TRBD1 matches at 7 bases. This CDR3 has 13 residues. V lost 7 bases to trimming and J lost 1 base; unmatched junction nucleotides: 4. CDR1 is SGHTA, CDR2 FQGNSA, per germline. The CDR3 loop is CASKTGKSYEQYF. Here the CDR3 DNA reads TGTGCCAGCAAGACAGGGAAATCCTACGAGCAGTACTTC.

The chain recombines TRBV2 with TRBJ2-1; 7 bases are a match to TRBD1. The V gene's germline CDR1 is SNHLY and CDR2 FYNNEI. This CDR3 has 16 amino acids. Unmatched junction bases numbered 15, after V lost 8 bases and J lost 5 bases. CDR3 sequence: CASSLEVGQLHNEQFF. DNA for the CDR3: TGTGCCAGCTCTCTCGAGGTGGGACAGCTACACAATGAGCAGTTCTTC. Using reference TRBV2 and TRBJ2-1 for the parts outside the CDR3, the full variable domain is EPEVTQTPSHQVTQMGQEVILRCVPISNHLYFYWYRQILGQKVEFLVSFYNNEISEKSEIFDDQFSVERPDGSNFTLKIRSTKLEDSAMYFCASSLEVGQLHNEQFFGPGTRLTVL.

As for this clone: Other nucleotide sequences from this sample produce the same CDR3. This chain uses TRBV19 with TRBJ2-7; D call uncertain. V lost 1 base to trimming and J lost 0 bases, with 7 bases between them. The CDR3 totals 14 residues. CDR1 is LNHDA and CDR2 is SQIVND in the germline V gene (reference sequence). CDR3 in amino acids: CASSIGALSYEQYF. The CDR3 nucleotides are TGTGCCAGTAGTATAGGGGCTCTCTCCTACGAGCAGTACTTC. The full variable domain, rest sourced from reference TRBV19 and TRBJ2-7, is DGGITQSPKYLFRKEGQNVTLSCEQNLNHDAMYWYRQDPGQGLRLIYYSQIVNDFQKGDIAEGYSVSREKKESFPLTVTSAQKNPTAFYLCASSIGALSYEQYFGPGTRLTVT.

J is TRBJ1-2 and V is TRBV28, with unresolved D. The CDR3 length is 13 residues. CDR1 and CDR2 from the germline V gene are MDHEN and SYDVKM. V lost 6 bases to trimming and J lost 6 bases, with 14 bases between them. CDR3 loop: CASRFLSGNGYTF. DNA for the CDR3: TGTGCCAGCAGGTTCTTATCCGGGAATGGCTACACCTTC.